Below, 27 T cell receptor beta chains from the same sample are listed, as sequenced in a study of cytomegalovirus exposure and HLA in healthy donors. Researchers ran the PCR with 60 Vbeta and 13 Jbeta primers. The assay was immunoSEQ multiplex PCR, and TCRdb's table has in-frame clones only and misses some. The sample carries approximately 140,000 clones, 60% to 80% recorded once. Input material: PBMCs. Source of these receptors: a male donor in good health and CMV-seronegative.

This clone was observed once. CDR3 residues: CASSNRDSGVGNSPLHF. The DNA of the CDR3 is TGTGCCAGTAGTAACCGGGACAGTGGGGTTGGAAATTCACCCCTCCACTTT. The genes are TRBV19 and TRBJ1-6; 7 nucleotides agree with TRBD1. This CDR3 has 17 amino acids. Germline V lookup: CDR1 LNHDA, CDR2 SQIVND (reference sequence). V dropped 4 bases and J dropped 7; count of bases not matched to a gene: 13.

This clone was picked up a small number of times. The rearrangement uses TRBV7-2 and TRBJ1-2, with D possibly matching TRBD1 (5 bases). This CDR3 spans 13 amino acids. In germline, CDR1 is SGHTA, CDR2 FQGNSA. Trimming left V 6 bases short and J 5 bases short, with 13 bases between. CDR3 protein: CASRPGTRYGYTF. The CDR3 DNA follows: TGTGCCAGCAGACCAGGGACTCGGTATGGCTACACCTTC.

This chain links TRBV5-1 with TRBJ1-5; D may be TRBD1 (6 bases). CDR3 length equals 14 residues. V shed 4 bases and J shed 11 bases, with 19 bases lying between them. CDR1 and CDR2 from the germline V gene are SGHRS and YFSETQ. The CDR3 protein is CASSEGQSSSAQHF. Here the CDR3 DNA reads TGCGCCAGCAGCGAAGGACAGTCGAGTTCAGCCCAGCATTTT.

J is TRBJ2-1 and V is TRBV19, with D perhaps matching TRBD1 (5 bases). Germline loops: CDR1 LNHDA, CDR2 SQIVND (reference sequence). The CDR3 spans 16 residues. Trimming stripped 4 bases from V and 0 bases from J, with 13 bases between. CDR3: CASSTKQVLSYNEQFF. The CDR3 region has the DNA TGTGCCAGTAGTACCAAACAGGTCCTCTCCTACAATGAGCAGTTCTTC.

The chain couples TRBV7-9 to TRBJ1-2; D is uncertain. The CDR3 has 13 amino acids. The V gene's germline CDR1 is SEHNR and CDR2 FQNEAQ (reference sequence). V lost 4 bases to trimming and J lost 0 bases, with 6 bases between them. The CDR3 coding sequence is TGTGCCAGCAGCTCGGCGGCTAACTATGGCTACACCTTC. As protein: CASSSAANYGYTF.

The V gene is TRBV30, the J gene TRBJ2-7, with no clear D. The germline V gene has CDR1 GTSNPN and CDR2 SVGIG (reference sequence). The germline V and J ends were trimmed by 5 bases and 6 bases, with 11 bases remaining between them. This CDR3 contains 11 residues. The CDR3 DNA sequence: TGTGCCTGGGGGTTTTCGGGCGAGCAGTACTTC. This sequence encodes CAWGFSGEQYF.

In nucleotides, the CDR3 is TGTGCCAGCAGTGCGGGACAGGGGCCCTACGAGCAGTACTTC. It yields the protein CASSAGQGPYEQYF. This sequence joins TRBV27 and TRBJ2-7, with 10 bases fitting TRBD1. Germline CDR1 and CDR2: MNHEY and SMNVEV (reference sequence). With 5 bases clipped from V and 2 bases from J, the junction kept 3 bases outside the gene matches. CDR3 size: 14 residues.

The V and J genes are TRBV29-1 and TRBJ2-7; D not resolved. Trimming took 4 bases from V and 3 from J, leaving 7 bases between them. Looked up from germline, CDR1 is SQVTM and CDR2 is ANQGSEA. This CDR3 is 11 amino acids long. This CDR3 is CSVGQFYEQYF. CDR3 in DNA: TGCAGCGTTGGTCAGTTCTACGAGCAGTACTTC.

This rearrangement joins TRBV7-8 to TRBJ1-2; 7 bases map to TRBD1. J gave up 3 bases and V 10 bases, and 8 bases lay outside the gene matches. This CDR3 is built from 13 residues. Germline V gene lookup returns CDR1 SGHVS and CDR2 FQNEAQ. The CDR3 DNA is TGTGCCACCCAACTCCAGGGGGACTATGGCTACACCTTC. Translated: CATQLQGDYGYTF.

This rearrangement joins TRBV19 to TRBJ2-2; D remains ambiguous. Germline CDR1 reads LNHDA; CDR2 reads SQIVND (reference sequence). The CDR3 is 14 residues long. V was trimmed by 3 bases and J by 0 bases, leaving 5 bases between them. CDR3 in amino acids: CASSMETNTGELFF. DNA of the CDR3: TGTGCCAGTAGTATGGAGACGAACACCGGGGAGCTGTTTTTT.

The genes are TRBV7-2 and TRBJ2-5; tentative D call: TRBD1 (6 bases). Trimming took 3 bases from V and 1 from J, leaving 9 bases between them. The CDR3 is 14 residues long. Germline V CDR1 and CDR2: SGHTA, FQGNSA. The CDR3 coding sequence is TGTGCCAGCAGCTTTAACAGGGCCCAAGAGACCCAGTACTTC. Translated: CASSFNRAQETQYF. The entire variable domain, with the rest obtained from reference TRBV7-2 and TRBJ2-5, is as follows: GAGVSQSPSNKVTEKGKDVELRCDPISGHTALYWYRQSLGQGLEFLIYFQGNSAPDKSGLPSDRFSAERTGGSVSTLTIQRTQQEDSAVYLCASSFNRAQETQYFGPGTRLLVL.

The genes are TRBV7-8 and TRBJ2-3, with 11 positions matching TRBD2. Germline loops: CDR1 SGHVS, CDR2 FQNEAQ. After removal of 1 base from V and 1 base from J, the junction contained 4 bases not matched to a gene. The CDR3 sequence is 17 residues long. The CDR3 nucleotides are TGTGCCAGCAGCTTAGTAGCGGGGGGGCGGGGCACAGATACGCAGTATTTT. This translates into CASSLVAGGRGTDTQYF.

In this sample, this clone turned up a few times. This sequence joins TRBV19 and TRBJ1-1; TRBD1 might be the D (5 bases). Germline loops: CDR1 LNHDA, CDR2 SQIVND (reference sequence). This CDR3 is built from 13 residues. Trimming took 5 bases from V and 5 from J, leaving 12 bases between them. This CDR3 reads CASSLWGGTEAFF. The CDR3 DNA reads as TGTGCCAGTAGTCTCTGGGGGGGAACTGAAGCTTTCTTT.

The chain recombines TRBV29-1 with TRBJ1-2, with D hard to call. CDR1 is SQVTM, CDR2 ANQGSEA, per germline. CDR3 length: 11 amino acids. Between the trimmed V and J ends, which lost 8 bases and 6 bases, there was a span of 13 bases. As DNA, the CDR3 is TGCAGCTCCGGGGTTCAAAATGGCTACACCTTC. Its protein product is CSSGVQNGYTF.

The chain joins TRBV5-4 to TRBJ1-3; 9 bases align to TRBD1. This CDR3 region has 13 residues. CDR1 is SGHNT and CDR2 is YYREEE in the germline V gene (reference sequence). The junction had 2 bases not matched to a gene; V was cut back by 3 bases and J by 7 bases. This chain's CDR3 is CASSSGQGNTIYF. DNA for the CDR3: TGTGCCAGCAGCTCTGGACAGGGGAACACCATATATTTT.

This sequence joins TRBV7-9 and TRBJ2-3, with no clear D. V was shortened by 2 bases and J by 2 bases, with 2 bases between the two germline ends. Looked up from germline, CDR1 is SEHNR and CDR2 is FQNEAQ (reference sequence). The CDR3 extends over 12 amino acids. This chain's CDR3 is CASSLLTDTQYF. In DNA, the CDR3 is TGTGCCAGCAGCTTACTCACAGATACGCAGTATTTT.

The chain links TRBV4-1 to TRBJ2-2; TRBD2 agrees at 8 bases. V was clipped by 3 bases and J by 5 bases; unmatched bases: 5. Germline-derived CDR1 and CDR2 are MGHRA and YSYEKL. The CDR3 is 15 amino acids. CDR3 sequence: CASSQTGTRTGELFF. CDR3 coding DNA: TGCGCCAGCAGCCAGACCGGGACTAGAACCGGGGAGCTGTTTTTT.

The chain uses TRBV19 and TRBJ2-7; weak D call: TRBD1 (6 bases). The V gene lost 2 bases and the J gene lost 4 bases, with 12 bases spanning the gap. This CDR3 spans 14 amino acids. Per the germline V gene, CDR1 is LNHDA and CDR2 is SQIVND (reference sequence). CDR3 region: CASSIFAGAYEQYF. CDR3 sequence (DNA): TGTGCCAGTAGTATATTTGCAGGGGCGTACGAGCAGTACTTC.

The chain uses TRBV5-1 and TRBJ2-3, with TRBD2 matching over 7 bases. The V and J ends lost 1 base and 5 bases, in that order; junction bases with no gene match: 4. From germline, CDR1 is SGHRS and CDR2 YFSETQ. This CDR3 region has 14 residues. The DNA for the CDR3 is TGCGCCAGCAGCTTGAAAGCGGGGCAAGATACGCAGTATTTT. Protein product: CASSLKAGQDTQYF.

The table lists this clone with a count of one. The chain carries TRBV6-5 and TRBJ1-2, with TRBD1 matching 7 bases. CDR3 length equals 11 residues. The germline gives CDR1 MNHEY, CDR2 SVGAGI. Losses at the gene ends were 8 bases for V and 5 bases for J; bases not matched to a gene: 2. The CDR3 region is CASQGDYGYTF. The CDR3 nucleotides read TGTGCCAGCCAGGGGGATTATGGCTACACCTTC.

Regarding this clone: Mismatch with germline at one junction end may stem from a read error. This chain uses TRBV9 with TRBJ2-2, with 7 bases fitting TRBD1. Looked up from germline, CDR1 is SGDLS and CDR2 is YYNGEE. This CDR3 has 15 amino acids. DNA for the CDR3: TGTGCCAGCAGCGTTACAGGGGCGAAGACCGGGGAGCTGTTTTTT. It yields the protein CASSVTGAKTGELFF.

The chain combines TRBV6-5 with TRBJ1-4; 7 nucleotides agree with TRBD1. CDR3 length: 15 amino acids. CDR1 and CDR2 from the germline V gene are MNHEY and SVGAGI. V was pared by 7 bases and J by 1 base, with 6 bases of the junction left unmatched. CDR3 protein: CASIGGLETNEKLFF. CDR3 DNA sequence: TGTGCCAGCATAGGGGGCCTCGAAACTAATGAAAAACTGTTTTTT.

J is TRBJ1-2 and V is TRBV28, with D unclear. There are 14 residues in the CDR3. V was pared by 5 bases and J by 7 bases, with 17 bases between. From germline, CDR1 is MDHEN and CDR2 SYDVKM. As DNA, the CDR3 is TGTGCCAGCAGTCCTGCCGGGGTCCCCCTTGGCTACACCTTC. Amino acids: CASSPAGVPLGYTF.

This sequence joins TRBV21-1 and TRBJ2-1; TRBD2 is the table's D call, not checked against the DNA. TRBV21-1 is reported as a pseudogene. The CDR3 spans 17 residues. CDR3 bases: TGTGCCAGCAGCAATTTGGGTAGCGGGGGCCTCTACAATGAGCAGTTCTTC. This encodes CASSNLGSGGLYNEQFF.

Turning to this clone: One end of the junction varies from germline; a read error may be responsible. The rearrangement links TRBV7-9 to TRBJ1-3; a weak D match, TRBD1 (5 bases). From germline, CDR1 is SEHNR and CDR2 FQNEAQ (reference sequence). The CDR3 contains 16 residues. The DNA for the CDR3 is TGTTCCAGCAGCTTCGGGGGACGGATCTCTGGAAACACCATATATTTT. Translating gives CSSSFGGRISGNTIYF.

V gene TRBV30 combines with J gene TRBJ1-5; D is unresolved. The CDR3 is made up of 16 amino acids. The germline V gene encodes CDR1 GTSNPN and CDR2 SVGIG (reference sequence). V lost 2 bases to trimming and J lost 0 bases, with 14 bases between them. The CDR3 sequence is CAWSPAGRLSNQPQHF. The CDR3 nucleotides read TGTGCCTGGAGTCCCGCCGGGAGGCTTAGCAATCAGCCCCAGCATTTT.

The V call is TRBV5-1, the J call TRBJ1-2; 8 nucleotides line up with TRBD1. Germline trimming cut 2 bases from V and 8 bases from J; bases unmatched to any gene: 11. Germline CDR1 and CDR2: SGHRS and YFSETQ. This CDR3 is built from 15 residues. The chain's CDR3 is CASSFFGTGDLGYTF. The CDR3, as DNA: TGCGCCAGCAGCTTCTTCGGGACAGGCGACTTGGGCTACACCTTC.